The source of this TCR beta chain is a study of T cells in Graves' hyperthyroidism and ophthalmopathy. Study information: Peripheral blood was secured at the point of initial diagnosis, before any treatment. General study points: Most expanded thyroid clonotypes above 0.001 also appeared in blood. Ophthalmopathy was model-predicted a median around seven months pre-onset.

The germline gives CDR1 MNHGY, CDR2 SVAAGI. The CDR3 contains 15 residues. Trimming took 3 bases from V and 3 from J, leaving 15 bases between them. Researchers took RNA transcripts and amplified the TCR beta CDR3 regions from them. TCR CDR3 underwent first-round RT-PCR with the HTBI primer set. TCRdb ran MiXCR on the multiplex PCR reads and lists one entry per CDR3 protein. The repertoire includes some 300,000 distinct CDR3 sequences, about 14% of them detected once, and roughly 7.5% sits in the top ten. As for this clonotype: Antigen: not known.

The V and J genes are TRBV6-9 and TRBJ2-7; D is ambiguous. The sequencing input was blood. The sequence came from a woman younger than 45 with Graves' hyperthyroidism that later progressed to Graves' ophthalmopathy. CDR3 region: CASSYSKGSNYEQYF. In nucleotides, the CDR3 is TGTGCCAGCAGTTACTCGAAGGGTTCCAACTACGAGCAGTACTTC.